This paragraph reports one T cell receptor beta chain. This sample is part of a study of T cell changes during pregnancy in multiple sclerosis. Profiled with immunoSEQ multiplex PCR; TCRdb holds only in-frame clones, not every one. The data hold about 36,000 clones, with 93% observed a single time. The germline gives CDR1 MGHDK, CDR2 SYGVNS. The CDR3 contains 15 residues. V gave up 3 bases and J gave up 3 bases, with 14 bases separating them. The source of this sequence is a female donor with multiple sclerosis, enrolled in a pregnancy study. Sequenced here: CD4+ T cells from peripheral blood mononuclear cells, sampled in the first trimester of pregnancy. V usage is TRBV25-1 and J usage is TRBJ1-1, with TRBD1 as a possible D gene (6 bases). The CDR3 sequence: CASSDNMRQDTEAFF. CDR3 nucleotides: TGTGCCAGCAGTGACAATATGAGACAGGACACTGAAGCTTTCTTT.